These 28 T cell receptor beta chains originate from one sample sequenced in a study of cytomegalovirus exposure and HLA in healthy donors. PCR employed 60 Vbeta and 13 Jbeta primers. The repertoire was sequenced with immunoSEQ multiplex PCR; TCRdb's copy has only in-frame clones and lacks some. This table holds some 78,000 clones, approximately 69% found once. Sequenced sample: PBMCs. The origin of the receptors is a middle-aged man in good health and CMV-seropositive.

The chain combines TRBV1 with TRBJ2-7; the table's D gene call, TRBD1, was not cross checked with the DNA. TRBV1 is recorded as a pseudogene. The CDR3 length is 15 residues. CDR3 amino acids: CTSSQAQRDRYEQYF. CDR3 nucleotide sequence: TGCACCAGCAGCCAAGCCCAGCGGGACAGGTACGAGCAGTACTTC.

This chain uses TRBV4-1 with TRBJ2-7, with 16 bases lining up with TRBD2. V shed 2 bases and J 5 bases; nucleotides not matched to a gene: 12. The CDR3 has 19 amino acids. Germline-derived CDR1 and CDR2 are MGHRA and YSYEKL. The chain's CDR3 is CASSQNISGTSGRAHEQYF. In DNA form, the CDR3 reads TGCGCCAGCAGCCAAAATATTTCCGGGACTAGCGGGAGGGCCCACGAGCAGTACTTC.

In its sample, this clone was seen a few times. The chain has TRBV6-5 and TRBJ1-2, with TRBD1 matching 7 bases. The germline V gene has CDR1 MNHEY and CDR2 SVGAGI. The CDR3 covers 15 residues. After removal of 5 bases from V and 0 bases from J, the junction contained 6 bases not matched to a gene. The CDR3 nucleotides read TGTGCCAGCAGTCCGATGACAGGGACTAACTATGGCTACACCTTC. Translating it yields CASSPMTGTNYGYTF.

The V and J genes are TRBV27 and TRBJ1-4; a weak D match, TRBD1 (6 bases). V lost 6 bases, J lost 3 bases, and 11 bases lay in between. Looked up from germline, CDR1 is MNHEY and CDR2 is SMNVEV (reference sequence). The CDR3 is 14 residues long. DNA of the CDR3: TGTGCCAGCAGCCAGGGACAACCTAATGAAAAACTGTTTTTT. As protein: CASSQGQPNEKLFF.

This clone showed up just once. The chain employs TRBV7-9 and TRBJ2-7; D is uncertain. The CDR3 consists of 13 residues. The germline V gene has CDR1 SEHNR and CDR2 FQNEAQ (reference sequence). Trimming left V 3 bases short and J 3 bases short, with 9 bases between. This CDR3 is CASSFRNNYEQYF. The CDR3 DNA sequence: TGTGCCAGCAGCTTCCGAAACAACTACGAGCAGTACTTC.

Comment on this clone: Other DNA sequences in this specimen translate into the identical CDR3. The genes are TRBV28 and TRBJ1-1; the D is unclear. The CDR3 consists of 12 residues. CDR1 and CDR2 (germline): MDHEN, SYDVKM. V lost 8 bases to trimming and J lost 7 bases, with 14 bases between them. The CDR3 DNA is TGTGCCAGCGGCTCGACTACTGTTGAAGCTTTCTTT. Translating gives CASGSTTVEAFF.

Details on this clone: The germline gene is not matched at one end of the junction; a read error may be the cause. The J gene is TRBJ1-1, the V gene TRBV7-9; D is unresolved. The germline V gene has CDR1 SEHNR and CDR2 FQNEAQ (reference sequence). CDR3 size: 14 residues. CDR3 coding DNA: TGTTCCAGCAGTACCACTTTCAAGAACACTGAAGCTTTCTTT. Translated, it gives CSSSTTFKNTEAFF.

The chain uses TRBV30 and TRBJ1-4; D is uncertain. Trimming took off 4 bases at V and 8 bases at J, with 17 bases between the two ends. CDR3 size: 14 residues. Germline CDR1 is GTSNPN and CDR2 is SVGIG (reference sequence). CDR3 nucleotides: TGTGCCTGGAATCTACGGGGAGGAGACGAAAAACTGTTTTTT. It specifies CAWNLRGGDEKLFF.

J is TRBJ2-3 and V is TRBV6-4, with TRBD2 matching over 10 bases. The germline CDR1 and CDR2 sequences are MRHNA and SNTAGT. The CDR3 has 16 amino acids. V lost 0 bases, J lost 4 bases, and 4 bases stayed unmatched. CDR3 loop: CASSDSSGRGADTQYF. The CDR3 DNA reads as TGTGCCAGCAGTGACTCAAGCGGGAGGGGGGCAGATACGCAGTATTTT.

This chain uses TRBV7-2 with TRBJ2-7, with D hard to call. Trimming pared 2 bases from V and 7 bases from J, leaving 9 bases between. The CDR3 sequence is 12 residues long. Germline CDR1 reads SGHTA; CDR2 reads FQGNSA. CDR3 loop: CASSLRVGEQYF. Here the CDR3 DNA reads TGTGCCAGCAGCTTAAGAGTCGGGGAGCAGTACTTC.

The chain links TRBV9 to TRBJ1-3; D is undetermined. Looked up from germline, CDR1 is SGDLS and CDR2 is YYNGEE. Trimming removed 0 bases at V and 0 bases at J, with 10 bases between. The length of the CDR3 is 16 residues. The CDR3, as DNA: TGTGCCAGCAGCGTAGTGAGCGGTTTCTCTGGAAACACCATATATTTT. This translates into CASSVVSGFSGNTIYF.

The rearrangement joins TRBV2 to TRBJ2-7; D may be TRBD2 (6 bases). The V gene's germline CDR1 is SNHLY and CDR2 FYNNEI. The length of the CDR3 is 12 residues. Trimming removed 3 bases from V and 7 bases from J, with 10 bases in between. CDR3 DNA: TGTGCCAGCAGTGACCCTGGAGGGGAGCAGTACTTC. This sequence encodes CASSDPGGEQYF. Together with reference TRBV2 and TRBJ2-7, the CDR3 gives the full variable domain: EPEVTQTPSHQVTQMGQEVILRCVPISNHLYFYWYRQILGQKVEFLVSFYNNEISEKSEIFDDQFSVERPDGSNFTLKIRSTKLEDSAMYFCASSDPGGEQYFGPGTRLTVT.

The chain carries TRBV7-3 and TRBJ2-3, with D perhaps TRBD2 (7 bases). The CDR3 is made up of 16 amino acids. Germline-derived CDR1 and CDR2 are SGHTA and FQGTGA. Between the trimmed V and J ends, which lost 1 base and 3 bases, there was a span of 14 bases. CDR3 in amino acids: CASSLRGRGLTDTQYF. The DNA of the CDR3 is TGTGCCAGCAGCTTAAGAGGGAGGGGGTTAACAGATACGCAGTATTTT.

In regard to this clone: Other nucleotide sequences in the sample specify the same CDR3. The chain couples TRBV5-4 to TRBJ1-1; 7 positions agree with TRBD1. This CDR3 is 15 amino acids long. CDR1 and CDR2 (germline): SGHNT, YYREEE (reference sequence). V gave up 4 bases and J gave up 6 bases; unmatched junction bases: 12. CDR3 bases: TGTGCCAGCAGCACGGGTAGGGGGCGAGGCGCTGAAGCTTTCTTT. This translates into CASSTGRGRGAEAFF.

The rearrangement joins TRBV6-5 to TRBJ1-1; 7 nucleotides align to TRBD1. The junction had 4 bases not matched to a gene; V was cut back by 5 bases and J by 7 bases. Germline CDR1 MNHEY, CDR2 SVGAGI. The CDR3 is made up of 12 amino acids. In nucleotides, the CDR3 is TGTGCCAGCAGTACAGGGGCCCGTGAAGCTTTCTTT. Its translation is CASSTGAREAFF.

This chain joins TRBV7-2 and TRBJ1-5; D remains unclear. The germline V and J ends were trimmed by 1 base and 1 base, with 8 bases remaining between them. The CDR3 is 15 residues long. Looked up from germline, CDR1 is SGHTA and CDR2 is FQGNSA. The chain's CDR3 is CASSLVHTSNQPQHF. In nucleotides, the CDR3 is TGTGCCAGCAGCTTAGTACACACAAGCAATCAGCCCCAGCATTTT.

This clone was seen once. The genes are TRBV7-8 and TRBJ2-5, with 9 bases aligning to TRBD1. The J call is doubtful: the DNA matches TRBJ2-7 better. Germline CDR1 SGHVS, CDR2 FQNEAQ. This CDR3 comprises 13 residues. This CDR3 is CASSTDRGGEQYF. In DNA, the CDR3 is TGTGCCAGCAGCACGGACAGGGGCGGCGAGCAGTACTTC.

The chain has TRBV19 and TRBJ1-1; 12 bases map to TRBD1. V was pared by 9 bases and J by 3 bases, with 8 bases of the junction left unmatched. Germline V gene data show CDR1 as LNHDA and CDR2 as SQIVND (reference sequence). The CDR3 spans 15 residues. The CDR3 region is CASFGTGGRDTEAFF. The CDR3 DNA is TGTGCCAGCTTCGGGACAGGGGGCAGGGACACTGAAGCTTTCTTT.

V gene TRBV6-5 combines with J gene TRBJ1-1, with 10 nucleotides matching TRBD1. Germline V CDR1 and CDR2: MNHEY, SVGAGI. Germline trimming cut 4 bases from V and 6 bases from J; bases unmatched to any gene: 5. CDR3 length equals 14 residues. The CDR3 nucleotides read TGTGCCAGCAGTTGGGGGGACAGGGGCGCTGAAGCTTTCTTT. This codes for CASSWGDRGAEAFF.

The rearrangement uses TRBV7-9 and TRBJ2-1; TRBD2 might be the D (6 bases). CDR1 is SEHNR and CDR2 is FQNEAQ in the germline V gene (reference sequence). Trimming removed 2 bases at V and 3 bases at J, with 11 bases between. This CDR3 has 15 residues. CDR3 nucleotide sequence: TGTGCCAGCAGCTTAATTCCGGGACTCTACAATGAGCAGTTCTTC. Amino acids: CASSLIPGLYNEQFF.

The chain has TRBV7-6 and TRBJ2-4; 9 positions match TRBD1. V lost 1 base to trimming and J lost 0 bases; unmatched junction nucleotides: 1. Per the germline V gene, CDR1 is SGHVS and CDR2 is FNYEAQ. The CDR3 is 16 residues long. For the CDR3, the DNA is TGTGCCAGCAGCTTAGGGACAGGGGCAGCCAAAAACATTCAGTACTTC. Encoded protein: CASSLGTGAAKNIQYF.

The CDR3 sequence is CASSIVQDSYTNYGYTF. For the CDR3, the DNA is TGTGCCAGTAGTATAGTCCAGGACAGTTATACTAACTATGGCTACACCTTC. The chain links TRBV19 to TRBJ1-2; D perhaps matches TRBD1 (6 bases). The CDR3 spans 17 residues. Per germline, CDR1 LNHDA and CDR2 SQIVND (reference sequence). Trimming shortened V by 1 base and J by 0 bases, and 15 bases separated the two germline ends.

The chain is built from TRBV28 and TRBJ1-4, with D perhaps TRBD1 (5 bases). Deletions cut 5 bases from V and 7 bases from J, with 8 bases between. CDR1 MDHEN and CDR2 SYDVKM come from the germline V gene. CDR3 length: 12 residues. The CDR3 nucleotides are TGTGCCAGCAGTCAGGGAAGTGAAAAACTGTTTTTT. This translates into CASSQGSEKLFF.

This clone appeared once. J is TRBJ1-2 and V is TRBV5-1, with 9 bases that match TRBD1. CDR3 length: 15 residues. Germline V gene lookup returns CDR1 SGHRS and CDR2 YFSETQ. The trim removed 3 bases at V and 7 bases at J, leaving 10 bases unmatched. CDR3 sequence: CASSSRTGTGIGYTF. CDR3 nucleotides: TGCGCCAGCAGCTCCCGGACCGGGACAGGGATTGGCTACACCTTC.

This chain joins TRBV7-9 and TRBJ2-7, with a possible D match to TRBD2 (6 bases). This CDR3 contains 15 residues. V lost 5 bases, J lost 1 base, and 15 bases lay in between. CDR1 is SEHNR, CDR2 FQNEAQ, per germline (reference sequence). The CDR3 DNA reads as TGTGCCAGCAGCCCCCGTGGGAGGACGTCCTACGAGCAGTACTTC. This sequence encodes CASSPRGRTSYEQYF.

This rearrangement joins TRBV5-4 to TRBJ2-5; TRBD2 aligns across 13 bases. The CDR3 consists of 15 residues. CDR1 SGHNT and CDR2 YYREEE come from the germline V gene (reference sequence). V lost 4 bases to trimming and J lost 5 bases; unmatched junction nucleotides: 5. The CDR3 loop reads CASSLTSGRTETQYF. Here the CDR3 DNA reads TGTGCCAGCAGCCTGACTAGCGGGAGGACGGAGACCCAGTACTTC.

This chain joins TRBV9 and TRBJ1-2, with D possibly being TRBD1 (5 bases). The CDR3 sequence is 14 residues long. With 4 bases removed from V and 4 bases from J, the gap between germline ends came to 14 bases. Germline V gene data show CDR1 as SGDLS and CDR2 as YYNGEE. The DNA for the CDR3 is TGTGCCAGCAGCCCAGCCGGGGGAACCTATGGCTACACCTTC. Amino acids: CASSPAGGTYGYTF.

This sequence joins TRBV2 and TRBJ2-2; possibly TRBD2 for D (6 bases). The CDR3 is 15 residues long. From germline, CDR1 is SNHLY and CDR2 FYNNEI. V was pared by 4 bases and J by 2 bases, with 11 bases between. CDR3 amino acids: CASSVAEVNTGELFF. CDR3 DNA sequence: TGTGCCAGCAGTGTAGCGGAGGTTAACACCGGGGAGCTGTTTTTT.